Following are 22 T cell receptor beta chains from one sample sequenced in a study of radiotherapy plus CTLA-4 blockade in lung cancer. Here immunoSEQ multiplex PCR was the method, and the copy in TCRdb shows in-frame clones only, minus some. The sample has about 49,000 clones, roughly 84% seen once; the top ten hold 28%. Sample: peripheral blood, taken from a patient treated with radiotherapy plus ipilimumab. The receptors stem from a human donor with non-small cell lung cancer whose response to radiotherapy plus ipilimumab could not be evaluated.

The chain combines TRBV4-2 with TRBJ1-2; no clear D. Trimming took off 2 bases at V and 2 bases at J, with 12 bases between the two ends. CDR1 is LGHNA, CDR2 YNFKEQ, per germline. This CDR3 has 15 residues. The CDR3 region is CASSQSKTGNYGYTF. Written as DNA, the CDR3 is TGTGCCAGCAGCCAATCGAAGACGGGGAACTATGGCTACACCTTC.

This clone has just one count. The genes are TRBV7-9 and TRBJ2-1, with 9 bases identical to TRBD1. CDR1 and CDR2 (germline): SEHNR, FQNEAQ (reference sequence). CDR3 length: 15 amino acids. V shed 4 bases and J 0 bases; nucleotides not matched to a gene: 1. CDR3 region: CASSSTGGSYNEQFF. The CDR3 region has the DNA TGTGCCAGCAGCTCGACAGGGGGCTCCTACAATGAGCAGTTCTTC.

A single count supports this clone. This chain uses TRBV11-2 with TRBJ2-1; TRBD2 might be the D (5 bases). Germline V gene data show CDR1 as SGHAT and CDR2 as FQNNGV. This CDR3 contains 18 residues. Trimming removed 5 bases at V and 0 bases at J, with 20 bases between. In DNA, the CDR3 is TGTGCCAGCAGCCCTTCGTTCGCTAGCCCTAGCTCCTACAATGAGCAGTTCTTC. Its protein is CASSPSFASPSSYNEQFF.

This chain connects TRBV4-1 to TRBJ2-4; TRBD2 might be the D (6 bases). Germline V gene lookup returns CDR1 MGHRA and CDR2 YSYEKL. The V end was cut by 1 base, the J end by 0 bases, with 10 bases between. This CDR3 spans 16 amino acids. CDR3 loop: CASSQVSGVAKNIQYF. The CDR3 DNA reads as TGCGCCAGCAGCCAAGTCTCGGGGGTAGCCAAAAACATTCAGTACTTC.

This clone was observed a few times. The genes are TRBV28 and TRBJ2-1, with no clear D. Trimming removed 5 bases from V and 5 bases from J, with 16 bases in between. The CDR3 sequence is 15 residues long. Germline assignment: CDR1 MDHEN and CDR2 SYDVKM. The CDR3 here is CASSVLNLQDNEQFF. The CDR3 DNA reads as TGTGCCAGCAGTGTTCTTAATTTACAAGACAATGAGCAGTTCTTC.

This clone has more than one count but fewer than ten. This chain uses TRBV27 with TRBJ2-7, with 10 nucleotides matching TRBD1. Germline V lookup: CDR1 MNHEY, CDR2 SMNVEV (reference sequence). The CDR3 runs to 15 residues. Germline trimming cut 3 bases from V and 4 bases from J; bases unmatched to any gene: 6. The CDR3 coding sequence is TGTGCCAGCAGTTTTCAGGGGACAGGGGTGTACGAGCAGTACTTC. Protein sequence: CASSFQGTGVYEQYF.

The chain combines TRBV28 with TRBJ2-2; D is possibly TRBD2 (5 bases). The CDR3 consists of 16 residues. V shed 10 bases and J shed 4 bases, with 22 bases lying between them. The germline CDR1 and CDR2 sequences are MDHEN and SYDVKM. CDR3 bases: TGTGCCACCTACCGGGGAACCCGGGGAGCCACCGGGGAGCTGTTTTTT. Translation: CATYRGTRGATGELFF.

The V and J genes are TRBV28 and TRBJ2-7; 10 positions agree with TRBD1. CDR3 length equals 15 residues. Losses at the gene ends were 3 bases for V and 6 bases for J; bases not matched to a gene: 8. Germline V lookup: CDR1 MDHEN, CDR2 SYDVKM. CDR3 DNA sequence: TGTGCCAGCAGTTTCGTCGGGACAGGGGATCCCGAGCAGTACTTC. Translated: CASSFVGTGDPEQYF.

The chain carries TRBV27 and TRBJ2-3; D call uncertain. V lost 3 bases and J 1 base, leaving 5 bases between the germline ends. The germline V gene has CDR1 MNHEY and CDR2 SMNVEV (reference sequence). The CDR3 contains 13 residues. The chain's CDR3 is CASSFYGTDTQYF. The CDR3 nucleotides read TGTGCCAGCAGTTTTTATGGCACAGATACGCAGTATTTT.

The V and J genes are TRBV28 and TRBJ1-4, with a tentative D call TRBD1 (6 bases). This CDR3 is 14 amino acids long. Germline V gene sequence: CDR1 MDHEN, CDR2 SYDVKM. Trimming shortened V by 2 bases and J by 8 bases, and 12 bases separated the two germline ends. The CDR3 nucleotides read TGTGCCAGCAGTTTAAGGGGGGGAGCCGAAAAACTGTTTTTT. Encoded protein: CASSLRGGAEKLFF.

With respect to this clone: Mismatch with germline at one junction end may stem from a read error. This rearrangement joins TRBV2 to TRBJ2-1; tentative D call: TRBD1 (6 bases). This CDR3 comprises 16 residues. In germline, CDR1 is SNHLY, CDR2 FYNNEI. This CDR3 reads CASREVSGAPYNEQFF. Written as DNA, the CDR3 is TGTGCCAGCAGAGAAGTGTCAGGGGCACCCTACAATGAGCAGTTCTTC.

J is TRBJ2-1 and V is TRBV6-1; D is ambiguous. The V gene's germline CDR1 is MNHNS and CDR2 SASEGT. There are 14 residues in the CDR3. V dropped 6 bases and J dropped 0 bases, with 9 bases sitting between them. The CDR3 DNA follows: TGTGCCAGCAGACCGACTCTCTCCTACAATGAGCAGTTCTTC. Translating it yields CASRPTLSYNEQFF.

The gene calls are TRBV19 and TRBJ2-3; D is possibly TRBD1 (6 bases). The CDR3 consists of 16 residues. The V end lost 2 bases, the J end lost 1 base, and 13 bases lay between the germline ends. CDR1 and CDR2 from the germline V gene are LNHDA and SQIVND (reference sequence). The CDR3 spells CASSILGAGGTDTQYF. The CDR3 DNA reads TGTGCCAGTAGTATATTGGGAGCAGGGGGCACAGATACGCAGTATTTT.

The rearrangement joins TRBV28 to TRBJ2-1; TRBD1 agrees at 11 bases. The CDR3 has 15 amino acids. The germline gives CDR1 MDHEN, CDR2 SYDVKM. V trimming: 7 bases; J trimming: 5 bases; junction bases outside the gene matches: 7. The CDR3 protein is CASTHGGQGDNEQFF. The CDR3 DNA reads as TGTGCCAGCACCCACGGGGGACAGGGGGACAATGAGCAGTTCTTC. Supplemented by reference TRBV28 and TRBJ2-1, the full variable domain reads DVKVTQSSRYLVKRTGEKVFLECVQDMDHENMFWYRQDPGLGLRLIYFSYDVKMKEKGDIPEGYSVSREKKERFSLILESASTNQTSMYLCASTHGGQGDNEQFFGPGTRLTVL.

The CDR3 sequence is CASSVGTPNTGELFF. CDR3 coding DNA: TGTGCCAGCAGTGTAGGGACTCCGAACACCGGGGAGCTGTTTTTT. The rearrangement joins TRBV6-1 to TRBJ2-2, with D possibly being TRBD2 (6 bases). Germline V lookup: CDR1 MNHNS, CDR2 SASEGT. V shed 4 bases and J shed 0 bases, with 9 bases lying between them. The CDR3 has 15 amino acids.

CDR3 sequence reads: CASSVPGRGRGYTF. CDR3 bases: TGTGCCAGCAGCGTGCCTGGTAGAGGGAGGGGCTACACCTTC. J is TRBJ1-2 and V is TRBV9, with no clear D. Germline V gene sequence: CDR1 SGDLS, CDR2 YYNGEE. The CDR3 length is 14 residues. V dropped 2 bases and J dropped 8 bases, with 16 bases sitting between them. The full variable domain, its missing parts supplied by reference TRBV9 and TRBJ1-2, is DSGVTQTPKHLITATGQRVTLRCSPRSGDLSVYWYQQSLDQGLQFLIQYYNGEERAKGNILERFSAQQFPDLHSELNLSSLELGDSALYFCASSVPGRGRGYTFGSGTRLTVV.

A few counts support this clone. In DNA form, the CDR3 reads TGTGCCATCAAAGGGGATTGGAGCAACAATGAGCAGTTCTTC. It encodes CAIKGDWSNNEQFF. The rearrangement joins TRBV10-3 to TRBJ2-1, with D possibly TRBD1 on 5 matching bases. The germline V gene encodes CDR1 ENHRY and CDR2 SYGVKD. The CDR3 totals 14 residues. V dropped 7 bases and J dropped 5 bases, with 15 bases sitting between them.

This clone has just one count. J is TRBJ2-4 and V is TRBV5-1; TRBD2 aligns across 13 bases. The V segment lost 0 bases and the J segment 5 bases; nucleotides outside the gene matches: 2. The germline gives CDR1 SGHRS, CDR2 YFSETQ. The CDR3 contains 16 residues. CDR3 amino acids: CASSLGTSGSQNIQYF. The CDR3 DNA reads as TGCGCCAGCAGCTTGGGGACTAGCGGGAGTCAAAACATTCAGTACTTC.

The sample holds one count of this clone. V usage is TRBV18 and J usage is TRBJ2-1; 10 bases map to TRBD1. With V trimmed by 6 bases and J by 7 bases, 12 bases remained unmatched. The germline CDR1 and CDR2 sequences are KGHSH and LQKENI. The CDR3 runs 16 residues. The DNA of the CDR3 is TGTGCCAGCTCCCCTATGACAGGGGGCTACCCTAATGAGCAGTTCTTC. Translated: CASSPMTGGYPNEQFF.

This sequence joins TRBV27 and TRBJ2-7; a weak D match, TRBD1 (7 bases). CDR1 MNHEY and CDR2 SMNVEV come from the germline V gene (reference sequence). The CDR3 has 15 amino acids. V lost 5 bases and J lost 0, with 14 bases in between. The CDR3 DNA reads TGTGCCAGCAGTGGAGGGACAGTAGGCTCCTACGAGCAGTACTTC. This translates into CASSGGTVGSYEQYF.

V and J are TRBV4-1 and TRBJ1-5, with TRBD1 matching 12 bases. J was trimmed by 7 bases and V by 4 bases; bases with no gene match: 8. The CDR3 has 16 amino acids. The germline gives CDR1 MGHRA, CDR2 YSYEKL. The CDR3 loop reads CASSPTGTGGRQPQHF. DNA for the CDR3: TGCGCCAGCAGCCCTACCGGGACAGGGGGCAGGCAGCCCCAGCATTTT.

V usage is TRBV7-2 and J usage is TRBJ2-3; tentative D call: TRBD2 (5 bases). The germline V and J ends were trimmed by 1 base and 2 bases, with 10 bases remaining between them. CDR3 length: 15 amino acids. Germline V CDR1 and CDR2: SGHTA, FQGNSA. DNA of the CDR3: TGTGCCAGCAGCTTAGGGGCTAGCCCCACAGATACGCAGTATTTT. Amino acids: CASSLGASPTDTQYF.